The clone carrying this T cell receptor (beta chain) was detected a few times. Antigen specificity is unknown. J gave up 4 bases and V 6 bases, and 4 bases lay outside the gene matches. The CDR3 is 14 amino acids. The V gene's germline CDR1 is MNHEY and CDR2 SVGAGI. The record originates from a study of Graves' ophthalmopathy and Graves' hyperthyroidism. From RNA, the CDR3 regions of TCR beta chains were amplified and sequenced. HTBI-primed RT-PCR formed the first round, and a multiplex PCR formed the second. MiXCR, run by TCRdb on the multiplex PCR reads, gives a single entry per CDR3 protein. Of some 1.1 million distinct CDR3 sequences in the sample, less than 45% were seen once. Study results and limitations: Blood was where most expanded thyroid clonotypes above 0.001 frequency also turned up.

V usage is TRBV6-5 and J usage is TRBJ1-5; 9 bases fit TRBD1. This TCR was recovered from an adult man with Graves' hyperthyroidism. What was sequenced was peripheral blood or thyroid tissue (not recorded which). The CDR3, as DNA: TGTGCCAGCAGCGCACAGGGGGCGAATCAGCCCCAGCATTTT. It specifies CASSAQGANQPQHF.